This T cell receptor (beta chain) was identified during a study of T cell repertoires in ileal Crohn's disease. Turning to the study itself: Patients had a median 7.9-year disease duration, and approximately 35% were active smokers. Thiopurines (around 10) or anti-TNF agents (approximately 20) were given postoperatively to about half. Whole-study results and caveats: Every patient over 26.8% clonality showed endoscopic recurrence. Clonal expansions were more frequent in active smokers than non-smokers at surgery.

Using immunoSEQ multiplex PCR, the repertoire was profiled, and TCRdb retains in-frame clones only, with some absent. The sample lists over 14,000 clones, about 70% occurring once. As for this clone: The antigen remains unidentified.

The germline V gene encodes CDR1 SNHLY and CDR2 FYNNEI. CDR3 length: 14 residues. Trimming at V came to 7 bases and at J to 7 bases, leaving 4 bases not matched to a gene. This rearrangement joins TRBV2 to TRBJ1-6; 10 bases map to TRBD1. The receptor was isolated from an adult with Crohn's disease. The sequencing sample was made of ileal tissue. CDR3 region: CASITDRGNSPLHF. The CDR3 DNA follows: TGTGCCAGCATTACGGACAGGGGGAATTCACCCCTCCACTTT.